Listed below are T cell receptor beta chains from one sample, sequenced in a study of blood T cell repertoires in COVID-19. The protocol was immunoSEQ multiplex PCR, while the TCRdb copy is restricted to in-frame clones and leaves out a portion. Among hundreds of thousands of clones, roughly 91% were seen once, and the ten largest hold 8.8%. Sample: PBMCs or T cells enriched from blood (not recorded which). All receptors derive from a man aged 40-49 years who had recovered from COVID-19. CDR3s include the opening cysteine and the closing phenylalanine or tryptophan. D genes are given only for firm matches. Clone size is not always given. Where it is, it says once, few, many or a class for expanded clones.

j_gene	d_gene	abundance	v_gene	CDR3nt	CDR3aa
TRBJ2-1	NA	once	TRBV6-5	TGTGCCAGCAGTTACCGGGATCTTTACAATGAGCAGTTCTTC	CASSYRDLYNEQFF
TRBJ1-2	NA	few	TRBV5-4	TGTGCCAGCAGCTTGAATCCAGGGAATACGGAGGGCTACACCTTC	CASSLNPGNTEGYTF
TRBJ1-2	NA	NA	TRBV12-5	TGTGCTAGTGGTTTGGTAAGATACCGAGGACAGAAAGACTATGGCTACACCTTC	CASGLVRYRGQKDYGYTF
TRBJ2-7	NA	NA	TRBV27	TGTGCCAGCAGTTTAGGCCAAGACTACGAGCAGTACTTC	CASSLGQDYEQYF
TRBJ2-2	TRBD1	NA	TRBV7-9	TGTGCCAGCAGCTTAAAGGGACAGGGCACCGGGGAGCTGTTTTTT	CASSLKGQGTGELFF
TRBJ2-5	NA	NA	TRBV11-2	TGTGCCAGCAGCTTAAGGACAAACCAAGAGACCCAGTACTTC	CASSLRTNQETQYF
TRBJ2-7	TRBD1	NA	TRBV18	TGTGCCAGCTCACCACAAGACAGGGGGCGATACGAGCAGTACTTC	CASSPQDRGRYEQYF
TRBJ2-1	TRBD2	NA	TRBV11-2	TGTGCCAGCAGCTTAGTAGCACCCCTGACTAGCGGGCGCAACAATGAGCAGTTCTTC	CASSLVAPLTSGRNNEQFF
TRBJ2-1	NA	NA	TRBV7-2	TGTGCCAGCACGGGAAACAGCGGGCATCAGTTCTTC	CASTGNSGHQFF
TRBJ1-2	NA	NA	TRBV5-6	TGTGCCAGCAGTCCAGGCGGGGGGCGCAGCTATGGCTACACCTTC	CASSPGGGRSYGYTF
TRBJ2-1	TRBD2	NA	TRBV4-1	TGCGCCAGCAGCTCACCCGGGACTAGCCGGAATGAGCAGTTCTTC	CASSSPGTSRNEQFF
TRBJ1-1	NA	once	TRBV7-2	TGTGCCAGCAGCTTAGGGGCCAGGGGTAACACTGAAGCTTTCTTT	CASSLGARGNTEAFF
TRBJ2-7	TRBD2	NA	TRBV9	TGTGCCAGCAGCGAGACCGGGACTAGCGGGTCGTACGAGCAGTACTTC	CASSETGTSGSYEQYF
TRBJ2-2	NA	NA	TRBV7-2	TGTGCCAGCAGCCCCGGACTGGACCGGGGAAAGCTGTTTTTT	CASSPGLDRGKLFF
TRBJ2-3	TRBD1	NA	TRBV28	TGTGCCAGCACTTACCCGACCGCCCCCGAGACAGGGAACCCTACTAGCACAGATACGCAGTATTTT	CASTYPTAPETGNPTSTDTQYF
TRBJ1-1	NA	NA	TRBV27	TGTGCCAGCAGTTTTTCGCGGTTGGGGACTTCTGAAGCTTTCTTT	CASSFSRLGTSEAFF
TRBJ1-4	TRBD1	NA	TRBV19	TGTGCCAGTAGTAGCCGGGACAGGGGGCTTTCTAATGAAAAACTGTTTTTT	CASSSRDRGLSNEKLFF
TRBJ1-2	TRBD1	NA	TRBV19	TGTGCCAGTAGTCCAAAGGACAGGGGGAGAGGTGGCTACACCTTC	CASSPKDRGRGGYTF
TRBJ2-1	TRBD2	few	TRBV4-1	TGCGCCAGCAGCCTTAGCGGGAGGGGCATTCTGGGTGAGCAGTTCTTC	CASSLSGRGILGEQFF
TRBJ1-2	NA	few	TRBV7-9	TGTGCCAGCAGCTTAGGTGGGGCCTATGGCTACACCTTC	CASSLGGAYGYTF
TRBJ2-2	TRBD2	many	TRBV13	TGTGCCAGCAGCTCGTTAGAAAATCCCGAAAGGACTAGGGCGAACACCGGGGAGCTGTTTTTT	CASSSLENPERTRANTGELFF
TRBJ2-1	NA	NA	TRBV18	TGTGCCAGCTCACCAGGCTTGGACAATGAGCAGTTCTTC	CASSPGLDNEQFF
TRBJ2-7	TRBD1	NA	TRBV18	TGTGCCAGCTCGCCCGGGACAGGGAACTCCTACGAGCAGTACTTC	CASSPGTGNSYEQYF
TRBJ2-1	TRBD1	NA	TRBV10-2	TGCGCCAGCAGGTGGACAGGCAATGAGCAGTTCTTC	CASRWTGNEQFF
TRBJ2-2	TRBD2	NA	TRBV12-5	TGTGCTAGTGGTTTGGCATACCTGGGACTAGCGGGAGGATCGTACACCGGGGAGCTGTTTTTT	CASGLAYLGLAGGSYTGELFF
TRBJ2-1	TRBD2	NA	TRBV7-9	TGTGCCAGCAGCCTAGCGGGGGGGCACGTCTCCGTATTCTACAATGAGCAGTTCTTC	CASSLAGGHVSVFYNEQFF
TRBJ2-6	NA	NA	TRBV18	TGTGCCAGCTCACCCGGGGAGGCTGGGGCCAACGTCCTGACTTTC	CASSPGEAGANVLTF
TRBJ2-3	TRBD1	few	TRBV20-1	TGCAGTGGGAGACAGGGGGATACGCAGTATTTT	CSGRQGDTQYF